A single sample is the source of the 14 T cell receptor beta chains below, sequenced in a study of shared clonotypes between healthy human individuals (dated by TCRdb to the early 2020s). Library prep was done by the immunoSEQ multiplex PCR assay. TCRdb carries this immuneACCESS record with in-frame sequences only. Its versions omit some clonotypes, under half of them owing to an unresolved V gene in the studies checked, with the rest unexplained. For this sample the table gives around 300,000 clones, of which roughly 87% were detected only once. The leading ten clones occupy 15% to 20% of the sample. Material: memory CD8+ T cells sorted from blood. The cell subset or site label for this specimen denotes: CD45RO+ cells pooled with CCR7-negative TemRA cells. These receptors all come from a young man in good health.

This clone was seen at least ten times. The chain is built from TRBV4-1 and TRBJ1-3; D uncertain. Germline V lookup: CDR1 MGHRA, CDR2 YSYEKL. Trimming took off 0 bases at V and 0 bases at J, with 9 bases between the two ends. The CDR3 sequence is 16 residues long. This CDR3 reads CASSQESAYSGNTIYF. The CDR3 nucleotides read TGCGCCAGCAGCCAAGAGTCGGCATACTCTGGAAACACCATATATTTT.

This sequence joins TRBV7-9 and TRBJ2-7, with D perhaps given as TRBD1 or TRBD2 (5 bases each). From germline, CDR1 is SEHNR and CDR2 FQNEAQ (reference sequence). CDR3 size: 18 residues. V was cut by 1 base and J by 4 bases, with 23 bases left in between. The CDR3 bases are TGTGCCAGCAGCTTAGGGAAGGAGCCGTCTGGGACGCCTTACGAGCAGTACTTC. As protein: CASSLGKEPSGTPYEQYF. The whole variable domain, remainder taken from reference TRBV7-9 and TRBJ2-7, is DTGVSQNPRHKITKRGQNVTFRCDPISEHNRLYWYRQTLGQGPEFLTYFQNEAQLEKSRLLSDRFSAERPKGSFSTLEIQRTEQGDSAMYLCASSLGKEPSGTPYEQYFGPGTRLTVT.

The chain uses TRBV27 and TRBJ1-1; TRBD1 agrees at 10 bases. Looked up from germline, CDR1 is MNHEY and CDR2 is SMNVEV (reference sequence). The CDR3 length is 15 residues. Germline trimming cut 10 bases from V and 4 bases from J; bases unmatched to any gene: 12. Written as DNA, the CDR3 is TGTGCCACCAGACAGGGGGCGCGGGGTATCACTGAAGCTTTCTTT. Translating it yields CATRQGARGITEAFF.

The V and J genes are TRBV7-9 and TRBJ1-2; D gene uncertain. Germline V gene data show CDR1 as SEHNR and CDR2 as FQNEAQ (reference sequence). Trimming pared 3 bases from V and 10 bases from J, leaving 0 bases between. The CDR3 loop spans 8 amino acids. CDR3 sequence reads: CASSFYTF. The CDR3 nucleotides read TGTGCCAGCAGCTTCTACACCTTC.

The J gene is TRBJ2-7, the V gene TRBV2; TRBD1 matches 10 bases. The CDR3 runs 17 residues. Per the germline V gene, CDR1 is SNHLY and CDR2 is FYNNEI. Losses at the gene ends were 7 bases for V and 3 bases for J; bases not matched to a gene: 15. CDR3 sequence reads: CASNGQGGHQGFYEQYF. DNA of the CDR3: TGTGCCAGCAACGGACAGGGGGGTCACCAGGGCTTCTACGAGCAGTACTTC.

CDR3 sequence: CASSDTLFGQGNGYTF. CDR3 in DNA: TGTGCCAGCAGTGACACCCTCTTTGGACAGGGGAATGGCTACACCTTC. The chain links TRBV6-4 to TRBJ1-2; 9 bases line up with TRBD1. The V gene's germline CDR1 is MRHNA and CDR2 SNTAGT. The CDR3 covers 16 residues. J lost 6 bases, V lost 2 bases, and 10 bases had no gene match.

This clone was observed once. The chain employs TRBV27 and TRBJ1-5; D might be TRBD1 (5 bases). The V end lost 4 bases, the J end lost 6 bases, and 7 bases lay between the germline ends. Germline CDR1 MNHEY, CDR2 SMNVEV (reference sequence). CDR3 length equals 12 residues. Here the CDR3 DNA reads TGTGCCAGCAGTTACCAGGGTCAGCCCCAGCATTTT. Its protein product is CASSYQGQPQHF.

This sequence joins TRBV5-6 and TRBJ2-7; no firm D call. V lost 0 bases and J 4 bases, leaving 11 bases between the germline ends. Germline CDR1 SGHDT, CDR2 YYEEEE. The CDR3 has 14 residues. The CDR3 DNA is TGTGCCAGCAGCTTGGAGAACAGCCCTTACGAGCAGTACTTC. Translation gives CASSLENSPYEQYF.

The chain is built from TRBV2 and TRBJ2-5; 9 positions match TRBD1. Germline V gene data show CDR1 as SNHLY and CDR2 as FYNNEI. The length of the CDR3 is 16 residues. V shed 6 bases and J 1 base; nucleotides not matched to a gene: 9. CDR3: CASSRDRVSGQETQYF. Written as DNA, the CDR3 is TGTGCCAGCAGCCGGGACAGGGTCTCCGGCCAAGAGACCCAGTACTTC.

This chain connects TRBV7-9 to TRBJ2-7, with D unclear. Trimming shortened V by 7 bases and J by 2 bases, and 12 bases separated the two germline ends. The CDR3 runs 13 residues. In germline, CDR1 is SEHNR, CDR2 FQNEAQ (reference sequence). The CDR3 spells CASTLTPAYEQYF. CDR3 nucleotides: TGTGCCAGCACCCTGACTCCTGCCTACGAGCAGTACTTC.

The sample holds one count of this clone. The rearrangement uses TRBV18 and TRBJ2-5; 9 positions agree with TRBD1. The CDR3 has 14 amino acids. Trimming took 8 bases from V and 5 from J; bases not matched to a gene: 9. Germline V gene lookup returns CDR1 KGHSH and CDR2 LQKENI. The CDR3 region is CASRLYGQGETQYF. The CDR3 nucleotides are TGTGCCAGCCGCCTGTATGGACAGGGGGAGACCCAGTACTTC.

This clone was seen just once. The chain is built from TRBV27 and TRBJ2-5; tentatively, D is TRBD2 (7 bases). V shed 2 bases and J shed 5 bases, with 15 bases lying between them. The CDR3 consists of 15 residues. CDR1 and CDR2 from the germline V gene are MNHEY and SMNVEV (reference sequence). CDR3 sequence reads: CASSLGGGPRETQYF. CDR3 coding DNA: TGTGCCAGCAGTTTAGGGGGGGGGCCTCGCGAGACCCAGTACTTC.

J is TRBJ2-7 and V is TRBV15, with a possible D match to TRBD1 (6 bases). The CDR3 runs to 12 residues. CDR1 and CDR2 (germline): LNHNV, YYDKDF (reference sequence). Trimming removed 5 bases at V and 5 bases at J, with 10 bases between. DNA for the CDR3: TGTGCCACCAGCGCCACAGGGCACGAGCAGTACTTC. As protein: CATSATGHEQYF.

This clone was seen repeatedly, ten times or more. The same CDR3 is also encoded by other DNA sequences in this sample. This chain joins TRBV5-5 and TRBJ2-7, with D perhaps given as TRBD1 or TRBD2 (5 bases each). CDR3 length: 13 residues. Trimming took 1 base from V and 4 from J, leaving 9 bases between them. Germline loops: CDR1 SGHKS, CDR2 YYEKEE (reference sequence). The CDR3 DNA reads as TGTGCCAGCAGCTTGTCCTGGGGGTACGAGCAGTACTTC. Residues: CASSLSWGYEQYF. Full variable domain (outside the CDR3, taken from reference TRBV5-5 and TRBJ2-7): DAGVTQSPTHLIKTRGQQVTLRCSPISGHKSVSWYQQVLGQGPQFIFQYYEKEERGRGNFPDRFSARQFPNYSSELNVNALLLGDSALYLCASSLSWGYEQYFGPGTRLTVT.